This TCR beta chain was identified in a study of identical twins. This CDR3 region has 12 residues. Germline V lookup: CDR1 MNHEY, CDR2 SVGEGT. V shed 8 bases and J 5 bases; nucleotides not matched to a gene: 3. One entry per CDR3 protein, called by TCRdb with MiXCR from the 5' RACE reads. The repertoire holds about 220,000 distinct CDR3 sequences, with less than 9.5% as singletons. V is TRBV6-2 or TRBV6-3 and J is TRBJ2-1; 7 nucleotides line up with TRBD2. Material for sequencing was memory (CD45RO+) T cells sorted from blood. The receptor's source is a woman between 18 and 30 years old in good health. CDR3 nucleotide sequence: TGTGCCAGCGGGGGGGATGACAATGAGCAGTTCTTC. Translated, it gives CASGGDDNEQFF.